This T cell receptor (beta chain) emerged from a study of T-cell reconstitution after alpha-beta-depleted transplantation in children listed by TCRdb under 2016. About the full investigation: T-cell immune reconstitution after TCRalphabeta/CD19-depleted allogeneic hematopoietic cell transplantation in children was quantitatively tracked in the study by means of TCR repertoire profiling.

Preparation of the library involved PCR. For sequencing, an Illumina HiSeq 2500 was employed. TCR libraries were prepared with molecular barcoding, using unique molecular identifiers to normalize TCRbeta repertoire quantification. TCRdb redid the processing of the public reads, applying fastp at Q25 and MiXCR, and retained in-frame beta chains. Each record represents a unique CDR3 protein, reported with the most common genes and DNA among its rows. The sample has 200,000 to 250,000 distinct CDR3 sequences on record, 8.5% to 10% of them singletons. The ten largest clones capture approximately 6.2% of the sample. The germline V gene sets CDR1 to SGHRS and CDR2 to YFSETQ. V and J are truncated by 4 bases and 1 base respectively, leaving an intervening sequence of 17 bases. From the cysteine up to the phenylalanine, the CDR3 has a length of 16 residues. CDR3 DNA only is kept here, 48 bases in frame from base 1.

This clonotype was counted many times. Its binding antigen is unknown. Nothing much larger sits one base from this clone, and base qualities are not available. Rearrangement joined TRBV5-1 to TRBJ1-2; TRBD1 might be the D gene, on 6 matching bases. This material consisted of PBMCs from the stem cell graft donor, taken from the stem cell graft. The sequence was obtained from a human donor who donated a stem cell graft to a child with acute lymphoblastic leukemia. The sequenced DNA is TGCGCCAGCAGCCCCTGGGCGGACAGATTTAACTATGGCTACACCTTC. Protein translation: CASSPWADRFNYGYTF.